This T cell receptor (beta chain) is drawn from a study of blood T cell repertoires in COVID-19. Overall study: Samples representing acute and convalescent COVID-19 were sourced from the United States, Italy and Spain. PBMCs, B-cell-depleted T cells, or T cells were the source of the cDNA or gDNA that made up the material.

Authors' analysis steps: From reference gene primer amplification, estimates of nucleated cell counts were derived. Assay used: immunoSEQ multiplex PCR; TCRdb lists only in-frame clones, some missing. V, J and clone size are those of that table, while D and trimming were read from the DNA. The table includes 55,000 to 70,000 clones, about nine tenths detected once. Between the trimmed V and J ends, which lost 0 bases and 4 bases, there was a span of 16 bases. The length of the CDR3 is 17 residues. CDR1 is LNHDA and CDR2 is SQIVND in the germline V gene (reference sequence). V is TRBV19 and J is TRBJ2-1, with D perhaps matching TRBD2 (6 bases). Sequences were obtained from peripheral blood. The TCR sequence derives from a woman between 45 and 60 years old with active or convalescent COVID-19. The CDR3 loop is CASSIDHRGASYNEQFF. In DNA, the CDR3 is TGTGCCAGTAGTATAGATCATCGCGGGGCTAGTTACAATGAGCAGTTCTTC.